This TCR beta chain was documented in a study of graft-versus-host responses after intestinal transplantation. In this sample, this clone turned up a few times. Its antigen is currently unknown. Findings and limits, study-wide: In recipient marrow, GvH clones were found, and some appeared first in ileum or blood. Individuals who had graft-donor T cell macrochimerism had allografts that showed high graft-versus-host to host-versus-graft clonal ratios.

TCRdb's copy holds only in-frame clones and misses some; the assay was immunoSEQ multiplex PCR. This table holds fewer than 110,000 clones, over 80% found once. The CDR3 runs to 15 residues. Germline assignment: CDR1 MNHNS and CDR2 SASEGT. Trimming took off 2 bases at V and 5 bases at J, with 12 bases between the two ends. The sequence was collected from a human donor who was the organ donor for an intestinal transplant. Sequencing was performed on unstimulated CD4+ T cells sorted from spleen or lymph node cells, taken before transplant. V gene TRBV6-1 combines with J gene TRBJ2-2; TRBD2 might be the D (6 bases). CDR3 region: CASSELLGRTGELFF. As DNA, the CDR3 is TGTGCCAGCAGTGAACTCTTGGGGAGGACCGGGGAGCTGTTTTTT.